This T cell receptor (beta chain) was identified during a study of Graves' ophthalmopathy and Graves' hyperthyroidism. Amplification targeted the TCR beta CDR3 regions, with RNA transcripts as the source material. First-round RT-PCR employed HTBI primers, with a second-round multiplex PCR after it. MiXCR, applied by TCRdb to the multiplex PCR reads, yields one record per CDR3 protein. The profile shows about 500,000 distinct CDR3 sequences, about 35% of them singletons. In its sample, this clonotype was seen many times. Germline CDR1 reads MNHEY; CDR2 reads SVGAGI. With 6 bases removed from V and 2 bases from J, the gap between germline ends came to 11 bases. CDR3 length: 13 residues.

What was sequenced was peripheral blood or thyroid tissue (not recorded which). V gene TRBV6-5 combines with J gene TRBJ2-7; D possibly corresponds to TRBD2 (5 bases). The receptor comes from an adult man with Graves' hyperthyroidism. The CDR3 DNA sequence: TGTGCCAGCAGGTACCGGGAAACCTACGAGCAGTACTTC. Translation: CASRYRETYEQYF.